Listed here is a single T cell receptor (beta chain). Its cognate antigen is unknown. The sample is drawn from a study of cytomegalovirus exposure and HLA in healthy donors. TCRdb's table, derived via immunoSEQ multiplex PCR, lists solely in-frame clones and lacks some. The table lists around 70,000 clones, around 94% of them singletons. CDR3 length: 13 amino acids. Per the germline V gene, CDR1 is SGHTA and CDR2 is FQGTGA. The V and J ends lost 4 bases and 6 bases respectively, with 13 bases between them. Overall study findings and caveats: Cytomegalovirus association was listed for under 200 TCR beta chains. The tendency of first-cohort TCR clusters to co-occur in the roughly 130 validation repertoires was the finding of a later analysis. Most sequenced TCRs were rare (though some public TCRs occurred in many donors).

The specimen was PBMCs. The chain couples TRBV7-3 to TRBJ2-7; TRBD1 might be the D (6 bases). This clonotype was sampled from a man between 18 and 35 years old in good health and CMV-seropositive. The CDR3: CASSSQQGTEQYF. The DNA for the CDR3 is TGTGCCAGCAGCTCCCAACAGGGTACCGAGCAGTACTTC.